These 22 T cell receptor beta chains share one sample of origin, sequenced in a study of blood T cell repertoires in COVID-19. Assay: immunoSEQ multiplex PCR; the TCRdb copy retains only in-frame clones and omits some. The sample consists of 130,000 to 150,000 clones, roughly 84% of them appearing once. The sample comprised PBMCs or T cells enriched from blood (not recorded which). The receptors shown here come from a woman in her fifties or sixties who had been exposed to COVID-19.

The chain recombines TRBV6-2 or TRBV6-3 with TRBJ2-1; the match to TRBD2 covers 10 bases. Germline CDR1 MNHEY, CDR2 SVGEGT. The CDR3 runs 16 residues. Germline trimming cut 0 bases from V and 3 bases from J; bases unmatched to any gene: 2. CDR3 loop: CASSYSLAGYYNEQFF. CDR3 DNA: TGTGCCAGCAGTTACTCACTAGCGGGGTACTACAATGAGCAGTTCTTC.

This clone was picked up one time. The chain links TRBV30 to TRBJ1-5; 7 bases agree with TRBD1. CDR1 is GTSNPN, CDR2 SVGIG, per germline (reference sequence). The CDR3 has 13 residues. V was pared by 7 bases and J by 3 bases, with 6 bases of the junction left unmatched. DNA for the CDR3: TGTGCCTTGTCGGGACAGAACAATCAGCCCCAGCATTTT. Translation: CALSGQNNQPQHF.

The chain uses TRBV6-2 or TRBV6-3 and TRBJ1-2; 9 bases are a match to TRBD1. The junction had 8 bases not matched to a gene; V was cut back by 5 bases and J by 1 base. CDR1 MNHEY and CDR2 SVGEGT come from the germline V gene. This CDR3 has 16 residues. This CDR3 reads CASSQAGTGHNYGYTF. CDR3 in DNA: TGTGCCAGCAGTCAGGCCGGGACAGGGCATAACTATGGCTACACCTTC.

The CDR3 DNA sequence: TGCGCCAGCAGCTCGAATCTAGCGGGAGGGCCTGGGAGGGAGACCCAGTACTTC. Translation: CASSSNLAGGPGRETQYF. This chain connects TRBV5-1 to TRBJ2-5; 12 bases fit TRBD2. The germline V gene has CDR1 SGHRS and CDR2 YFSETQ. The CDR3 has 18 amino acids. Trimming at V came to 3 bases and at J to 5 bases, leaving 14 bases not matched to a gene.

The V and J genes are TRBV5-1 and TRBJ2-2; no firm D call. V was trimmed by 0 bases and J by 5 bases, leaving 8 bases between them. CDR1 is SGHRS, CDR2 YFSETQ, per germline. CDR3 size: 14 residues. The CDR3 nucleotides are TGCGCCAGCAGCTTGGGGCGGAAAACCGGGGAGCTGTTTTTT. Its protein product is CASSLGRKTGELFF.

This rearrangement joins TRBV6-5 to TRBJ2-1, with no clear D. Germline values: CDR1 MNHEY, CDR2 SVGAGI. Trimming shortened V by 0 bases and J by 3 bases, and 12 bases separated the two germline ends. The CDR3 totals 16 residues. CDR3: CASSYSLQFNYNEQFF. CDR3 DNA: TGTGCCAGCAGTTACTCGCTACAGTTCAACTACAATGAGCAGTTCTTC.

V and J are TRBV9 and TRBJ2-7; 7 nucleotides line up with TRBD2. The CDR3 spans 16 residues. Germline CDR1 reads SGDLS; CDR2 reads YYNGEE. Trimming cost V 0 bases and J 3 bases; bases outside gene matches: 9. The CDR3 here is CASSVVASSGSYEQYF. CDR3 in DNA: TGTGCCAGCAGCGTAGTCGCGTCTAGCGGCAGCTACGAGCAGTACTTC.

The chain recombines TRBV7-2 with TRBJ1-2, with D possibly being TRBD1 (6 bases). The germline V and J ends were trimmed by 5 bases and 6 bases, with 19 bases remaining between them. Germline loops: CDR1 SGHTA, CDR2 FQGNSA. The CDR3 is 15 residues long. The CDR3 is CASSPRGRGSDGYTF. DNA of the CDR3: TGTGCCAGCAGCCCCAGAGGCAGGGGATCTGATGGCTACACCTTC.

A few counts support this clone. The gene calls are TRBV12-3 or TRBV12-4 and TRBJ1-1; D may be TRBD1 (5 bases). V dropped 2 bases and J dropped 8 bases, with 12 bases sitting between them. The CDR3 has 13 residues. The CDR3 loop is CASSLTRQGEAFF. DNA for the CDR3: TGTGCCAGCAGTTTAACCCGGCAGGGAGAAGCTTTCTTT.

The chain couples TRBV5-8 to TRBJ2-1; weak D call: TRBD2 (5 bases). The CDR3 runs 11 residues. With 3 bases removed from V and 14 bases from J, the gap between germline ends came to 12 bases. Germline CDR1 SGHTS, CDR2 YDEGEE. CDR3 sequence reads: CASSSRTLEFF. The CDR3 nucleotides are TGTGCCAGCAGCTCCCGGACTCTTGAGTTCTTC.

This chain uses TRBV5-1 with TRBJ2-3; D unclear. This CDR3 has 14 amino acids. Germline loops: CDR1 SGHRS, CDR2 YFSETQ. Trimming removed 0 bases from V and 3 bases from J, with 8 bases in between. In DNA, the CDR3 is TGCGCCAGCAGCTTGGCTCCCGGGACAGATACGCAGTATTTT. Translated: CASSLAPGTDTQYF.

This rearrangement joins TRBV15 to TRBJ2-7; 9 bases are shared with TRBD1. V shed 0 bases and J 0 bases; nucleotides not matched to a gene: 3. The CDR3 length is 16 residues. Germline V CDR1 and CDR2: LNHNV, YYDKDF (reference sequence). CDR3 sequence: CATSREWTGVSYEQYF. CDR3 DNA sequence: TGTGCCACCAGCAGAGAGTGGACAGGGGTCTCCTACGAGCAGTACTTC.

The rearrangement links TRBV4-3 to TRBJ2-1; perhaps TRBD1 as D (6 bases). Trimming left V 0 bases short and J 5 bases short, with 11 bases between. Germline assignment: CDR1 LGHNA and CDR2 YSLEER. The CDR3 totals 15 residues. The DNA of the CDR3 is TGCGCCAGCAGCCAAGAGGGGGCTACCAACAATGAGCAGTTCTTC. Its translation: CASSQEGATNNEQFF.

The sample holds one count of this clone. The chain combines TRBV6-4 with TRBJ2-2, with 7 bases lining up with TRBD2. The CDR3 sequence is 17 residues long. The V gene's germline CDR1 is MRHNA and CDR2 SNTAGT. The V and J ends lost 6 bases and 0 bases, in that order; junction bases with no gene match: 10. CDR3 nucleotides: TGTGCCAGCAGAGCTAGCGGCTCTTCGGCGAACACCGGGGAGCTGTTTTTT. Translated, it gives CASRASGSSANTGELFF.

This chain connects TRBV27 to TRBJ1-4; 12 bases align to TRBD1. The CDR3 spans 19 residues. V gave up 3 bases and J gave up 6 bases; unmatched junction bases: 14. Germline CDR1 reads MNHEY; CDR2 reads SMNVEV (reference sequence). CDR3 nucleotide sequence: TGTGCCAGCAGTTTCTATAGTCCGGGACAGGGGGCGAGTGATGAAAAACTGTTTTTT. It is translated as CASSFYSPGQGASDEKLFF.

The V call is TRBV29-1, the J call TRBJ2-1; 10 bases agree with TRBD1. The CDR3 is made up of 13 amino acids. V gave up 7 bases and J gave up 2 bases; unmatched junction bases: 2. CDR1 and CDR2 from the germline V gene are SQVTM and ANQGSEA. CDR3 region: CSAGQGPYNEQFF. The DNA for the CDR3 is TGCAGCGCGGGACAGGGGCCCTACAATGAGCAGTTCTTC.

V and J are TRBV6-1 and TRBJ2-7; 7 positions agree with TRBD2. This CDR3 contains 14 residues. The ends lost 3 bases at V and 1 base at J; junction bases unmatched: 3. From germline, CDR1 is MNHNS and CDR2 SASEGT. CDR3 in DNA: TGTGCCAGCAGTGAGCGGGAGCGATCCTACGAGCAGTACTTC. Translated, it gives CASSERERSYEQYF.

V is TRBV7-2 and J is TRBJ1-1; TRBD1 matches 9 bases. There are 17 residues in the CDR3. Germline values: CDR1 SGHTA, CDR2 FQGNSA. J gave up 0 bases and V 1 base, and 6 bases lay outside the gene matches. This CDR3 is CASSLGGTGIMNTEAFF. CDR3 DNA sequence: TGTGCCAGCAGCTTAGGCGGGACAGGGATCATGAACACTGAAGCTTTCTTT. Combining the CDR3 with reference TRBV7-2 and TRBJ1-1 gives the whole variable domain GAGVSQSPSNKVTEKGKDVELRCDPISGHTALYWYRQSLGQGLEFLIYFQGNSAPDKSGLPSDRFSAERTGGSVSTLTIQRTQQEDSAVYLCASSLGGTGIMNTEAFFGQGTRLTVV.

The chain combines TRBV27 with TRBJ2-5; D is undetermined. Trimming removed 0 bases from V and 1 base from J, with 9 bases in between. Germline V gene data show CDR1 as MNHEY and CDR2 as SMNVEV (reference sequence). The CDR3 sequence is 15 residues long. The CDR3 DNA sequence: TGTGCCAGCAGTTTATCCCATCCTACCCAAGAGACCCAGTACTTC. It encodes CASSLSHPTQETQYF.

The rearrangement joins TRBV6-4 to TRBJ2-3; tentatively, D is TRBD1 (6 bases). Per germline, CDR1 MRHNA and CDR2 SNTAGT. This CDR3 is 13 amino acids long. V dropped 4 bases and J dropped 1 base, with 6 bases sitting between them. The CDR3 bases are TGTGCCAGCAGTGGACAGGGCACAGATACGCAGTATTTT. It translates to CASSGQGTDTQYF.

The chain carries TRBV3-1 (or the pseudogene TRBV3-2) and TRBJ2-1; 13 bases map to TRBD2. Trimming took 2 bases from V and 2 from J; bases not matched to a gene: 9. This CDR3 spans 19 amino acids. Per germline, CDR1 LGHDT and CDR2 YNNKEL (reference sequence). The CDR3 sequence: CASSQLGLAGTLTYNEQFF. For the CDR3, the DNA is TGTGCCAGCAGCCAATTGGGACTAGCGGGGACTTTGACCTACAATGAGCAGTTCTTC.

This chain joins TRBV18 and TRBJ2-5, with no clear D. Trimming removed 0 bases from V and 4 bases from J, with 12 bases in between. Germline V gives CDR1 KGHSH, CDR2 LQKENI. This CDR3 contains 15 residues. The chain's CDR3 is CASSPPSVQRETQYF. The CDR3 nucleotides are TGTGCCAGCTCACCACCGTCAGTCCAGCGAGAGACCCAGTACTTC.